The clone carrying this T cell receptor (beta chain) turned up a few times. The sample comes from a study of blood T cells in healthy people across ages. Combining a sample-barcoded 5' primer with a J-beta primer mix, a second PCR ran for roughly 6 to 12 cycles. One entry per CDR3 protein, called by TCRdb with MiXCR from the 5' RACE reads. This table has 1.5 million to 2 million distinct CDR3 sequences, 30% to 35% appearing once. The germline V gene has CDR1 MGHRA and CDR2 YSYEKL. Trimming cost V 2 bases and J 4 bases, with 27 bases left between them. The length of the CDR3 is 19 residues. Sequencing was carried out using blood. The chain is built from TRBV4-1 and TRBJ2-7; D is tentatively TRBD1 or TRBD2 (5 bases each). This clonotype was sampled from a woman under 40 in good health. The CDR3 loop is CASSQHNTELQVGVYEQYF. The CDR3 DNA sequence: TGCGCCAGCAGCCAACATAACACGGAGTTACAGGTGGGGGTTTACGAGCAGTACTTC.